This passage covers 23 T cell receptor beta chains from one sample sequenced in a study of cytomegalovirus exposure and HLA in healthy donors. The PCR employed 60 Vbeta primers together with 13 Jbeta primers. Clones were read by immunoSEQ multiplex PCR, and TCRdb kept only the in-frame ones, dropping some. The data hold 150,000 to 200,000 clones, with 80% observed a single time. Input material: PBMCs. The source of these receptors is a man younger than 35 in good health and CMV-seropositive.

This chain connects TRBV4-1 to TRBJ1-3; TRBD1 is a possible D gene (5 bases). Trimming removed 4 bases from V and 3 bases from J, with 13 bases in between. CDR3 length equals 15 residues. CDR1 and CDR2 from the germline V gene are MGHRA and YSYEKL. CDR3 sequence reads: CASSLSQGVGNTIYF. In nucleotides, the CDR3 is TGCGCCAGCAGCCTCTCCCAAGGGGTTGGAAACACCATATATTTT.

This clone was seen just once. V is TRBV10-2 and J is TRBJ2-7, with D perhaps matching TRBD2 (6 bases). The V and J ends lost 8 bases and 6 bases respectively, with 23 bases between them. The CDR3 contains 15 residues. Germline lookup yields CDR1 WSHSY and CDR2 SAAADI. The CDR3 loop is CASRKGPVEGFEQYF. The CDR3 DNA reads as TGCGCCAGCCGAAAGGGCCCTGTGGAGGGTTTCGAGCAGTACTTC.

The V and J genes are TRBV12-5 and TRBJ2-3, with D possibly matching TRBD2 (6 bases). The germline V and J ends were trimmed by 3 bases and 2 bases, with 18 bases remaining between them. The CDR3 is 17 amino acids. Per the germline V gene, CDR1 is LGHNT and CDR2 is FRNRAP. DNA for the CDR3: TGTGCTAGTGGTTTCGGCCGTGGGGCGGGGCCCACAGATACGCAGTATTTT. It encodes CASGFGRGAGPTDTQYF.

This clone was counted once. The chain has TRBV19 and TRBJ1-1, with a tentative D call TRBD1 (6 bases). The V gene lost 2 bases and the J gene lost 1 base, with 14 bases spanning the gap. The germline V gene has CDR1 LNHDA and CDR2 SQIVND (reference sequence). This CDR3 spans 16 amino acids. The CDR3 loop reads CASSIKSGARNTEAFF. DNA for the CDR3: TGTGCCAGTAGTATAAAGTCAGGGGCTCGGAACACTGAAGCTTTCTTT. Combining the CDR3 with reference TRBV19 and TRBJ1-1 gives the whole variable domain DGGITQSPKYLFRKEGQNVTLSCEQNLNHDAMYWYRQDPGQGLRLIYYSQIVNDFQKGDIAEGYSVSREKKESFPLTVTSAQKNPTAFYLCASSIKSGARNTEAFFGQGTRLTVV.

This chain uses TRBV6-6 with TRBJ2-7, with TRBD2 matching 8 bases. V gave up 0 bases and J gave up 6 bases; unmatched junction bases: 1. Germline V CDR1 and CDR2: MNHNY, SVGAGI (reference sequence). The CDR3 spans 13 residues. DNA of the CDR3: TGTGCCAGCAGTTACTCCCGGGGGGGCGAGCAGTACTTC. Its protein product is CASSYSRGGEQYF.

This clone came up once. The CDR3 here is CASSSGYTEAFF. In DNA, the CDR3 is TGTGCCAGCAGCTCAGGGTACACTGAAGCTTTCTTT. This chain joins TRBV6-5 and TRBJ1-1; D perhaps matches TRBD1 (5 bases). Between the trimmed V and J ends, which lost 6 bases and 3 bases, there was a span of 8 bases. The V gene's germline CDR1 is MNHEY and CDR2 SVGAGI. The CDR3 sequence is 12 residues long.

V usage is TRBV2 and J usage is TRBJ2-7; 8 positions match TRBD1. CDR1 and CDR2 from the germline V gene are SNHLY and FYNNEI. V lost 8 bases to trimming and J lost 6 bases; unmatched junction nucleotides: 9. CDR3 length: 13 amino acids. The CDR3 nucleotides read TGTGCCAGCGTCGGACAGGGACCTCCCGAGCAGTACTTC. Protein sequence: CASVGQGPPEQYF.

The chain is built from TRBV2 and TRBJ1-1, with D possibly TRBD1 on 5 matching bases. Trimming removed 3 bases at V and 0 bases at J, with 11 bases between. Germline-derived CDR1 and CDR2 are SNHLY and FYNNEI. CDR3 size: 15 residues. The CDR3 region is CASSEAGSMNTEAFF. DNA for the CDR3: TGTGCCAGCAGTGAGGCAGGGTCCATGAACACTGAAGCTTTCTTT.

V and J are TRBV27 and TRBJ2-1; tentative D call: TRBD1 (6 bases). V was trimmed by 3 bases and J by 4 bases, leaving 13 bases between them. Per germline, CDR1 MNHEY and CDR2 SMNVEV (reference sequence). The CDR3 spans 15 residues. The CDR3 bases are TGTGCCAGCAGTTTGTTGGGACAAACTTACAATGAGCAGTTCTTC. Amino acid sequence: CASSLLGQTYNEQFF.

V is TRBV27 and J is TRBJ2-2; TRBD1 matches 7 bases. The CDR3 is 16 amino acids. The germline CDR1 and CDR2 sequences are MNHEY and SMNVEV (reference sequence). The ends lost 0 bases at V and 2 bases at J; junction bases unmatched: 3. The CDR3 region is CASSLSGGFNTGELFF. In nucleotides, the CDR3 is TGTGCCAGCAGTTTATCAGGGGGCTTTAACACCGGGGAGCTGTTTTTT.

The CDR3: CAITRDWSSSGNTIYF. In nucleotides, the CDR3 is TGTGCCATCACTCGAGACTGGTCCAGCTCTGGAAACACCATATATTTT. The genes are TRBV10-3 and TRBJ1-3, with no clear D. Germline loops: CDR1 ENHRY, CDR2 SYGVKD. The CDR3 totals 16 residues. The germline V and J ends were trimmed by 7 bases and 0 bases, with 16 bases remaining between them.

The rearrangement links TRBV7-6 to TRBJ2-5; the match to TRBD2 covers 8 bases. Germline CDR1 reads SGHVS; CDR2 reads FNYEAQ. V trimming: 6 bases; J trimming: 3 bases; junction bases outside the gene matches: 12. This CDR3 is built from 16 residues. The CDR3 DNA reads as TGTGCCAGCAGAAAGGGGTGGGGGACTAGGGAAGAGACCCAGTACTTC. Its protein product is CASRKGWGTREETQYF.

This clone occurred a few times. The chain links TRBV30 to TRBJ2-5; 8 bases map to TRBD2. V shed 1 base and J 5 bases; nucleotides not matched to a gene: 6. Per germline, CDR1 GTSNPN and CDR2 SVGIG (reference sequence). This CDR3 spans 14 amino acids. DNA for the CDR3: TGTGCCTGGAGTGGTGGACTAGCCCGGGAGACCCAGTACTTC. This codes for CAWSGGLARETQYF.

The chain joins TRBV5-4 to TRBJ2-7; tentatively, D is TRBD1 (5 bases). Germline lookup yields CDR1 SGHNT and CDR2 YYREEE (reference sequence). Trimming pared 0 bases from V and 5 bases from J, leaving 6 bases between. The CDR3 contains 12 residues. The CDR3 is CASSLEGNEQYF. The CDR3 coding sequence is TGTGCCAGCAGCTTGGAGGGGAACGAGCAGTACTTC.

CDR3 bases: TGTGCCAGCACCTCGACGGGACAGAAACACCAATTCTCCTACAATGAGCAGTTCTTC. Amino acid sequence: CASTSTGQKHQFSYNEQFF. The gene calls are TRBV7-9 and TRBJ2-1; 7 nucleotides line up with TRBD1. This CDR3 has 19 residues. The V gene end was trimmed by 7 bases and the J gene end by 0 bases; junction bases not matched to a gene: 18. Germline-derived CDR1 and CDR2 are SEHNR and FQNEAQ (reference sequence). Full variable domain (missing parts from reference TRBV7-9 and TRBJ2-1): DTGVSQNPRHKITKRGQNVTFRCDPISEHNRLYWYRQTLGQGPEFLTYFQNEAQLEKSRLLSDRFSAERPKGSFSTLEIQRTEQGDSAMYLCASTSTGQKHQFSYNEQFFGPGTRLTVL.

J is TRBJ1-1 and V is TRBV19, with D tentatively TRBD1 (6 bases). The CDR3 contains 16 residues. V was clipped by 3 bases and J by 1 base, with 15 bases between them. Looked up from germline, CDR1 is LNHDA and CDR2 is SQIVND (reference sequence). The CDR3 bases are TGTGCCAGTAGTATTAATTTGGGGGCTCCGAACACTGAAGCTTTCTTT. It yields the protein CASSINLGAPNTEAFF.

This clone has a handful of counts. The rearrangement uses TRBV7-8 and TRBJ1-4; D might be TRBD1 (5 bases). The CDR3 runs to 13 residues. Trimming removed 4 bases from V and 8 bases from J, with 11 bases in between. Germline V CDR1 and CDR2: SGHVS, FQNEAQ. The CDR3 spells CASSYVRGEKLFF. In nucleotides, the CDR3 is TGTGCCAGCAGCTACGTCCGGGGGGAAAAACTGTTTTTT.

This sequence joins TRBV7-2 and TRBJ2-7; perhaps TRBD1 as D (6 bases). This CDR3 comprises 14 residues. The germline V gene encodes CDR1 SGHTA and CDR2 FQGNSA. V was shortened by 2 bases and J by 6 bases, with 14 bases between the two germline ends. The CDR3 DNA follows: TGTGCCAGCAGCTTAAAGGCAGGGGCGGGCGAGCAGTACTTC. Protein sequence: CASSLKAGAGEQYF.

This clone was counted once. The chain employs TRBV19 and TRBJ2-2; D possibly corresponds to TRBD2 (5 bases). Deletions cut 7 bases from V and 8 bases from J, with 11 bases between. The CDR3 consists of 12 residues. From germline, CDR1 is LNHDA and CDR2 SQIVND (reference sequence). The CDR3 coding sequence is TGTGCCAGTATCGGGGAATCAGGGGAGCTGTTTTTT. Translated, it gives CASIGESGELFF.

This sequence joins TRBV4-2 and TRBJ1-4, with D possibly TRBD1 on 6 matching bases. V was shortened by 0 bases and J by 4 bases, with 18 bases between the two germline ends. This CDR3 comprises 18 residues. Germline CDR1 reads LGHNA; CDR2 reads YNFKEQ. CDR3 region: CASSQEGTLGGRNEKLFF. CDR3 DNA: TGTGCCAGCAGCCAAGAGGGGACATTGGGGGGGCGTAATGAAAAACTGTTTTTT.

The chain is built from TRBV10-3 and TRBJ2-7; 8 bases align to TRBD2. V lost 4 bases and J lost 7; bases outside the gene matches: 18. CDR3 length: 17 amino acids. Germline V gene sequence: CDR1 ENHRY, CDR2 SYGVKD. CDR3 nucleotides: TGTGCCATCAGTGGGCCCGGGACTAGTGGGGAGCCAAGGGAGCAGTACTTC. Its translation is CAISGPGTSGEPREQYF.

The rearrangement uses TRBV30 and TRBJ2-3; D is perhaps TRBD1 (6 bases). Trimming pared 7 bases from V and 4 bases from J, leaving 21 bases between. The length of the CDR3 is 15 residues. Germline V gene lookup returns CDR1 GTSNPN and CDR2 SVGIG (reference sequence). CDR3 DNA: TGTGCCTCCAAACACGGCGGGCAGGGGCCAGATACGCAGTATTTT. It encodes CASKHGGQGPDTQYF. Full variable domain (missing parts from reference TRBV30 and TRBJ2-3): SQTIHQWPATLVQPVGSPLSLECTVEGTSNPNLYWYRQAAGRGLQLLFYSVGIGQISSEVPQNLSASRPQDRQFILSSKKLLLSDSGFYLCASKHGGQGPDTQYFGPGTRLTVL.

This chain connects TRBV12-5 to TRBJ2-3, with TRBD2 identical over 7 bases. The CDR3 extends over 13 amino acids. Germline V gives CDR1 LGHNT, CDR2 FRNRAP. The chain's CDR3 is CASGTSGTDTQYF. The CDR3 coding sequence is TGTGCCAGCGGGACTTCGGGAACAGATACGCAGTATTTT.